This T cell receptor beta chain was captured by sequencing in a study of molecular identifiers for immune sequencing clone quantification. Regarding the study as a whole: Clones exceeding 20 RNA copies carried over 97% of effector molecules but under 1% of naive-cell molecules.

This clonotype has a count of ten or more. The antigen remains undetermined. This CDR3 is built from 16 residues. The germline V gene encodes CDR1 MDHEN and CDR2 SYDVKM. V gave up 6 bases and J gave up 4 bases, with 21 bases separating them. Using 10%, 30% or 50% RNA, naive CD8 libraries were derived from roughly 18,000 to 920,000 sorted cells. One entry per CDR3 protein, called by TCRdb with MiXCR from the PCR reads. This table has around 300,000 distinct CDR3 sequences, roughly a quarter appearing once. Material for sequencing was naive CD8+ T cells from blood, with Jurkat cell RNA spiked in. Subset noted: FACS-sorted CD8+CD4-CCR7+CD45RA+ naive T cells. The chain links TRBV28 to TRBJ1-1; D might be TRBD1 (6 bases). The TCR was taken from a human donor in good health. Some libraries in this study had Jurkat cell RNA spiked in. CDR3 nucleotides: TGTGCCAGCAGACACTCCCTGACAGGTAAAGCCACTGAAGCTTTCTTT. It specifies CASRHSLTGKATEAFF. Using reference TRBV28 and TRBJ1-1 for the parts outside the CDR3, the full variable domain is DVKVTQSSRYLVKRTGEKVFLECVQDMDHENMFWYRQDPGLGLRLIYFSYDVKMKEKGDIPEGYSVSREKKERFSLILESASTNQTSMYLCASRHSLTGKATEAFFGQGTRLTVV.